This entry features one T cell receptor (beta chain) sequence. Its antigen is unidentified. This specimen comes from a study of OX40 agonist ivuxolimab in advanced cancers. The overall study: Patients were treated with ivuxolimab, an agonistic anti-OX40 (CD134) antibody. Anti-PD-1, anti-PD-L1 or anti-CTLA-4 therapy given earlier was allowed, and 40% had some. Whole-study findings and limits: At 0.1 to 3.0 mg/kg and by week 6, clonal expansion occurred in CD4+ and CD8+ blood T cells.

Germline V gene data show CDR1 as ENHRY and CDR2 as SYGVKD. The V gene lost 3 bases and the J gene lost 10 bases, with 9 bases spanning the gap. The CDR3 runs to 11 residues. Sampling times: baseline, cycle 4 day 1, cycle 7 day 1. TCRdb's table, derived via immunoSEQ multiplex PCR, lists solely in-frame clones and lacks some. The table shows under 70,000 clones, with 80% to 90% occurring only once. The receptor was isolated from an adult with an advanced solid tumor such as melanoma, head and neck, liver or kidney cancer. Sequencing was performed on CD4+ or CD8+ T cells sorted from blood, taken in a trial of the OX40 agonist ivuxolimab. The V call is TRBV10-3, the J call TRBJ1-1; D possibly corresponds to TRBD1 (6 bases). This CDR3 is CAISEQGVAFF. Written as DNA, the CDR3 is TGTGCCATCAGTGAACAGGGAGTAGCTTTCTTT.